These T cell receptor beta chains were read from a single sample in a study of CXCR3-negative and CXCR3-positive naive CD8 T cells. From the 5' RACE reads, TCRdb lists one entry per CDR3 protein and no DNA. Recorded for this sample: fewer than 90,000 distinct CDR3 sequences. The sample comprised naive CXCR3+ CD8+ T cells from blood. The receptor set was obtained from a human donor in good health. Some clones in this sample may be carry-over from other donors' samples. Both conserved end residues are part of each CDR3. The order of the fields is J gene, V gene, CDR3 protein.

j_gene: TRBJ2-2; v_gene: TRBV11-2; CDR3aa: CASSLIRGSAGELFF
j_gene: TRBJ2-2; v_gene: TRBV25-1; CDR3aa: CASSAESFLNTGELFF
j_gene: TRBJ2-3; v_gene: TRBV29-1; CDR3aa: CSVVGAGDTQYF
j_gene: TRBJ2-1; v_gene: TRBV7-8; CDR3aa: CASSLMTGQDNEQFF
j_gene: TRBJ1-2; v_gene: TRBV29-1; CDR3aa: CSVEGRGQNGYTF
j_gene: TRBJ1-5; v_gene: TRBV12-3/TRBV12-4; CDR3aa: CASSDSGNQPQHF
j_gene: TRBJ2-7; v_gene: TRBV27; CDR3aa: CASSTGTYEQYF
j_gene: TRBJ1-2; v_gene: TRBV6-5; CDR3aa: CASTDGTGGDYGYTF
j_gene: TRBJ2-5; v_gene: TRBV15; CDR3aa: CATSRERGYQETQYF
j_gene: TRBJ2-1; v_gene: TRBV6-6; CDR3aa: CASSYDSSYNEQFF
j_gene: TRBJ1-2; v_gene: TRBV30; CDR3aa: CAWSVNYGYTF
j_gene: TRBJ2-7; v_gene: TRBV12-3/TRBV12-4; CDR3aa: CASSLIPYEQYF
j_gene: TRBJ2-7; v_gene: TRBV27; CDR3aa: CASSFLGSEQYF
j_gene: TRBJ2-3; v_gene: TRBV2; CDR3aa: CASSVGLAGGVDTQYF
j_gene: TRBJ2-1; v_gene: TRBV7-6; CDR3aa: CASSRYGTATYNEQFF
j_gene: TRBJ2-7; v_gene: TRBV20-1; CDR3aa: CSAPGWLAASYEQYF
j_gene: TRBJ2-3; v_gene: TRBV3-1; CDR3aa: CASSQVGVNSATDTQYF
j_gene: TRBJ1-1; v_gene: TRBV5-1; CDR3aa: CASTQRGGLEAFF
j_gene: TRBJ2-1; v_gene: TRBV12-3/TRBV12-4; CDR3aa: CASSLESGGGYEQFF
j_gene: TRBJ2-2; v_gene: TRBV27; CDR3aa: CASSWTGGNTGELFF
j_gene: TRBJ2-7; v_gene: TRBV6-5; CDR3aa: CASSYSAAGGEQYF
j_gene: TRBJ2-7; v_gene: TRBV3-1; CDR3aa: CASSQEQEGGLDEQYF